This T cell receptor (beta chain) was found in a study of molecular identifiers for immune sequencing clone quantification. J was trimmed by 5 bases and V by 6 bases; bases with no gene match: 1. This CDR3 spans 12 amino acids. The germline CDR1 and CDR2 sequences are SNHLY and FYNNEI. TCRdb re-analysed the PCR reads in MiXCR, keeping a single row per CDR3 protein. The data show over 85,000 distinct CDR3 sequences, roughly 23% seen once. Notes on the study in general: Because of identical TCR molecules sharing a barcode, sizes of highly expanded clones could be underestimated.

This clonotype came up once. The antigen is undetermined. The clonotype comes from a human donor in good health. Some libraries in this study had Jurkat cell RNA spiked in. The chain uses TRBV2 and TRBJ2-1; TRBD2 agrees at 7 bases. Material: naive CD8+ T cells from blood, with Jurkat cell RNA spiked in. Subset: FACS-sorted CD8+CD4-CCR7+CD45RA+ naive T cells. CDR3: CASRGLHNEQFF. CDR3 nucleotide sequence: TGTGCCAGCAGGGGACTACACAATGAGCAGTTCTTC.